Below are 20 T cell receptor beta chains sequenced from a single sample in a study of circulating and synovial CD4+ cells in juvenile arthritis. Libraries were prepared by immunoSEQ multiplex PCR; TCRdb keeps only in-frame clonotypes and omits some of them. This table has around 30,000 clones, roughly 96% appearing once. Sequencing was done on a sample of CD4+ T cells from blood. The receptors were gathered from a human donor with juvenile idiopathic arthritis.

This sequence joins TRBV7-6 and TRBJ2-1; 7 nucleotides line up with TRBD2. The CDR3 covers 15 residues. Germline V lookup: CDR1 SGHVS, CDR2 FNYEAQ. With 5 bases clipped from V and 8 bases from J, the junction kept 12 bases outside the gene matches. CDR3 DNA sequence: TGTGCCAGCAGCACGCGACTAGCCTTGGGGCATGAGCAGTTCTTC. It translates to CASSTRLALGHEQFF.

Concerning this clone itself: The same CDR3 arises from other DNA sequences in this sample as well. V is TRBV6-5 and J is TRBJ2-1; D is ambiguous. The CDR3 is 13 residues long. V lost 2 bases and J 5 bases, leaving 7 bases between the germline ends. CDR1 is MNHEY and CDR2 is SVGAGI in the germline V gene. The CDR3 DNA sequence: TGTGCCAGCAGTTACGGGCCCAACAATGAGCAGTTCTTC. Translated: CASSYGPNNEQFF.

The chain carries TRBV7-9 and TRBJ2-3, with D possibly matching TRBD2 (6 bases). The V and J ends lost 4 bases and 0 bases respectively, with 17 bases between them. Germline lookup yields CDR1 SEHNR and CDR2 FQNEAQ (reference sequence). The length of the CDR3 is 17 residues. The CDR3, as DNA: TGTGCCAGCAGCTCCATCTCCCCTAGCGTCAGCACAGATACGCAGTATTTT. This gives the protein CASSSISPSVSTDTQYF. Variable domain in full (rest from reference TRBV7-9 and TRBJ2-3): DTGVSQNPRHKITKRGQNVTFRCDPISEHNRLYWYRQTLGQGPEFLTYFQNEAQLEKSRLLSDRFSAERPKGSFSTLEIQRTEQGDSAMYLCASSSISPSVSTDTQYFGPGTRLTVL.

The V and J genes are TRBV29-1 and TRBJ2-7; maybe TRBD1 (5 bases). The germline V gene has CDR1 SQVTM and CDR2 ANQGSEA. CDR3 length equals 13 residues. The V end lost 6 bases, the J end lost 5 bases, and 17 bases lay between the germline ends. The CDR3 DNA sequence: TGCAGCGTGACGGGCGGCAGGGTAGACGAGCAGTACTTC. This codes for CSVTGGRVDEQYF.

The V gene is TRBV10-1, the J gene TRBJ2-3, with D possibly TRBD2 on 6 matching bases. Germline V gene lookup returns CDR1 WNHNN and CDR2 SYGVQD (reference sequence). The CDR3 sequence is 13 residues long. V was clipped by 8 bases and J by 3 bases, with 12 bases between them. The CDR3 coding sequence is TGCGCCAGCTCCCGGGACTCGACAGATACGCAGTATTTT. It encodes CASSRDSTDTQYF.

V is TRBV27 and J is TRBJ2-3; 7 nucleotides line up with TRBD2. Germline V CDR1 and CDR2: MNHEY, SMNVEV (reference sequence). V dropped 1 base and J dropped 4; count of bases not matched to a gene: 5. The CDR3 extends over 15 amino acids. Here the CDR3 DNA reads TGTGCCAGCAGTTTATTGCGGGAGAGGGCAGATACGCAGTATTTT. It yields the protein CASSLLRERADTQYF.

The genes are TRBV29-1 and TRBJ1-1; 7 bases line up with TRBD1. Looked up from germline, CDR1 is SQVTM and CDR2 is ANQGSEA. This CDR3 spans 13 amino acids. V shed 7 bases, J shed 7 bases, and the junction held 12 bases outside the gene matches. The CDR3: CSASLGTEGEAFF. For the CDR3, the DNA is TGCAGCGCCTCCTTGGGGACAGAGGGTGAAGCTTTCTTT.

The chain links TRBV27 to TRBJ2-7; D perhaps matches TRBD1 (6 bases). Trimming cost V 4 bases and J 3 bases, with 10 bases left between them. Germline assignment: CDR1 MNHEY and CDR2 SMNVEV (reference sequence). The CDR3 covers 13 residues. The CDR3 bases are TGTGCCAGCAGTTATGGACAGAGCTACGAGCAGTACTTC. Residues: CASSYGQSYEQYF.

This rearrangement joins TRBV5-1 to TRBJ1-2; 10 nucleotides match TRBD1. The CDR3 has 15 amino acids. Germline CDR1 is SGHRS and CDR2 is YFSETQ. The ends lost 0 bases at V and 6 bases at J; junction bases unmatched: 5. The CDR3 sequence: CASSLARDRGDGYTF. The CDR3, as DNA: TGCGCCAGCAGCTTGGCCCGGGACAGGGGAGATGGCTACACCTTC.

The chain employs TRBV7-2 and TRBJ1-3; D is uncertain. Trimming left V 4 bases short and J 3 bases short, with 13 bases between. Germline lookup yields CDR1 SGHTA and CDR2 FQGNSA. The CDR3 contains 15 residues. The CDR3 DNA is TGTGCCAGCAGCTCCCTCAGCGGAGGTGGAAACACCATATATTTT. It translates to CASSSLSGGGNTIYF.

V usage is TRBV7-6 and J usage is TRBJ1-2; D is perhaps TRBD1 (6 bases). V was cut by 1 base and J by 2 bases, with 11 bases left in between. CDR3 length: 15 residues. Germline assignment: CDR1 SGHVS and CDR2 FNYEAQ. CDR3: CASSLDNRVNYGYTF. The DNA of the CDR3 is TGTGCCAGCAGCTTAGACAACAGGGTGAACTATGGCTACACCTTC.

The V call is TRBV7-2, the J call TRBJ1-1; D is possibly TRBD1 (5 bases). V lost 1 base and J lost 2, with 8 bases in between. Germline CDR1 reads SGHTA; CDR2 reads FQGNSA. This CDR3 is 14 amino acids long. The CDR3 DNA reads TGTGCCAGCAGCTTAGTGGGGGGTAACACTGAAGCTTTCTTT. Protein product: CASSLVGGNTEAFF.

As DNA, the CDR3 is TGTGCCAGCAGCCGAATGCCAGGGGGGAGTAACTATGGCTACACCTTC. The encoded protein is CASSRMPGGSNYGYTF. This chain uses TRBV4-2 with TRBJ1-2; 7 nucleotides agree with TRBD1. V shed 4 bases, J shed 1 base, and the junction held 9 bases outside the gene matches. CDR1 and CDR2 (germline): LGHNA, YNFKEQ. This CDR3 spans 16 amino acids.

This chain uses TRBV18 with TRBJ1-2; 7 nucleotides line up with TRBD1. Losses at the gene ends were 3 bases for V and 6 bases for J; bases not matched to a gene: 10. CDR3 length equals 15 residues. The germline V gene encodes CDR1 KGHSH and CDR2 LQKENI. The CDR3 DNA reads TGTGCCAGCTCACCCGGGGACAGAGTGGGAAATGGCTACACCTTC. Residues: CASSPGDRVGNGYTF.

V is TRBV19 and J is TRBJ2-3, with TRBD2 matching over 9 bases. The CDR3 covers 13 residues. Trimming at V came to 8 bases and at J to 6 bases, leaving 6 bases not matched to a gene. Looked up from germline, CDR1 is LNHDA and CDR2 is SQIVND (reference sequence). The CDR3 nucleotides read TGTGCCAGTGGTAGCGGGAGTGTGGATACGCAGTATTTT. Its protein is CASGSGSVDTQYF.

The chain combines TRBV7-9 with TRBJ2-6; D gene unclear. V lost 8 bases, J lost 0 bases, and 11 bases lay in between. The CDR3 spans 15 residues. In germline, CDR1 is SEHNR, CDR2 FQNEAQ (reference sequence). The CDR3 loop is CASGSSSSGANVLTF. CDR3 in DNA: TGTGCCAGCGGTTCGAGTAGCTCTGGGGCCAACGTCCTGACTTTC.

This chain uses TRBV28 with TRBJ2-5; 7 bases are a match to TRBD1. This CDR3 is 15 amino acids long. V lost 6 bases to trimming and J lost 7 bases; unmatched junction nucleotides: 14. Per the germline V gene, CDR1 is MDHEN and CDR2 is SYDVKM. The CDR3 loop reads CASSRWDSKKGTQYF. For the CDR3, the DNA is TGTGCCAGCAGCAGATGGGACAGCAAGAAAGGGACCCAGTACTTC.

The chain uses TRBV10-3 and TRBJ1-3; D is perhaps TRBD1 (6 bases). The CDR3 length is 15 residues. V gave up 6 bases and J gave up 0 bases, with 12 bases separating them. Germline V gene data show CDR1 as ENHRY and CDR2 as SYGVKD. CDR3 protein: CAIRVQGISGNTIYF. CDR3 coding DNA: TGTGCCATCAGGGTACAGGGCATCTCTGGAAACACCATATATTTT.

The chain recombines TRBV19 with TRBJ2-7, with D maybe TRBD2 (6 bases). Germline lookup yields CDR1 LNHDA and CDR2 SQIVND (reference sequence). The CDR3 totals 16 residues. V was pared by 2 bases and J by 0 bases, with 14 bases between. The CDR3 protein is CASSIQPGLSSYEQYF. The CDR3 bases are TGTGCCAGTAGTATACAGCCGGGACTGAGCTCCTACGAGCAGTACTTC.

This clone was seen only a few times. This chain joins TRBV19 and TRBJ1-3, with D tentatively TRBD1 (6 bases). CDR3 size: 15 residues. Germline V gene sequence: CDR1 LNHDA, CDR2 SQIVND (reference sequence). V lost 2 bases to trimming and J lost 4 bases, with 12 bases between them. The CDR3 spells CASSISQGTGNTIYF. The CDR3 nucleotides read TGTGCCAGTAGTATAAGTCAGGGGACCGGAAACACCATATATTTT.